This passage covers 18 T cell receptor beta chains from one sample sequenced in a study of blood T cells in healthy people across ages. Next came a second PCR, run for about 7 to 12 cycles, which used a sample-barcoded 5' primer along with a J-beta primer mix. MiXCR, run by TCRdb on the 5' RACE reads, gives a single entry per CDR3 protein. Altogether 910,000 or so distinct CDR3 sequences are present, roughly half being singletons, with the ten largest covering about a fifth. Sequenced input: blood. These receptors were obtained from an older woman in good health.

The sample holds a few counts of this clonotype. The V and J genes are TRBV5-6 and TRBJ1-2; D gene ambiguous. The CDR3 extends over 14 amino acids. Trimming took off 8 bases at V and 8 bases at J, with 22 bases between the two ends. Germline values: CDR1 SGHDT, CDR2 YYEEEE. The CDR3 loop is CASKLRSRGYGYTF. CDR3 DNA sequence: TGTGCCAGTAAGCTTCGCTCTCGGGGTTACGGCTACACCTTC.

The chain carries TRBV6-2 or TRBV6-3 and TRBJ2-7; 7 bases line up with TRBD2. Germline values: CDR1 MNHEY, CDR2 SVGEGT. The V and J ends lost 6 bases and 0 bases, in that order; junction bases with no gene match: 5. The CDR3 contains 14 residues. CDR3 sequence reads: CASSRIAGSYEQYF. CDR3 DNA sequence: TGTGCCAGCAGCCGAATAGCGGGCTCCTACGAGCAGTACTTC.

The genes are TRBV6-2 or TRBV6-3 and TRBJ2-4, with TRBD1 matching over 7 bases. CDR1 and CDR2 (germline): MNHEY, SVGEGT. Losses at the gene ends were 6 bases for V and 0 bases for J; bases not matched to a gene: 8. This CDR3 is 16 amino acids long. The CDR3 DNA reads TGTGCCAGCAGGGAACCGGGACAGCTAGCCAAAAACATTCAGTACTTC. Encoded protein: CASREPGQLAKNIQYF.

This clonotype turned up a few times. The chain has TRBV11-3 and TRBJ2-7; a weak D match, TRBD1 (6 bases). Deletions cut 5 bases from V and 3 bases from J, with 17 bases between. The CDR3 is 15 residues long. Germline CDR1 is SGHNT and CDR2 is YENEEA. The CDR3 here is CASSPWGDRIYEQYF. The CDR3 DNA sequence: TGTGCCAGCAGCCCTTGGGGCGACAGGATCTACGAGCAGTACTTC.

The chain joins TRBV4-1 to TRBJ2-2; TRBD2 matches 11 bases. The CDR3 length is 14 residues. The V gene's germline CDR1 is MGHRA and CDR2 YSYEKL. V shed 8 bases, J shed 1 base, and the junction held 0 bases outside the gene matches. The CDR3 region has the DNA TGCGCCAGCGGACTAGCGGGGAACACCGGGGAGCTGTTTTTT. The encoded protein is CASGLAGNTGELFF.

J is TRBJ1-1 and V is TRBV20-1; tentatively, D is TRBD1 (5 bases). The germline V gene encodes CDR1 DFQATT and CDR2 SNEGSKA (reference sequence). The CDR3 is made up of 12 amino acids. Between the trimmed V and J ends, which lost 6 bases and 3 bases, there was a span of 11 bases. For the CDR3, the DNA is TGCAGTGCCAGGGTGGGGGACACTGAAGCTTTCTTT. This sequence encodes CSARVGDTEAFF.

The V gene is TRBV29-1, the J gene TRBJ1-2; no clear D gene. In germline, CDR1 is SQVTM, CDR2 ANQGSEA. The CDR3 sequence is 11 residues long. The V and J ends lost 3 bases and 6 bases respectively, with 8 bases between them. The CDR3 DNA is TGCAGCGTTGAGCTCCTGAATGGCTACACCTTC. Its protein product is CSVELLNGYTF.

This clonotype occurred many times. This rearrangement joins TRBV7-8 to TRBJ2-7, with D unclear. This CDR3 has 13 residues. The V and J ends lost 4 bases and 1 base respectively, with 8 bases between them. CDR1 is SGHVS, CDR2 FQNEAQ, per germline. The DNA of the CDR3 is TGTGCCAGCAGCTCCACGCCATCCTACGAGCAGTACTTC. The encoded protein is CASSSTPSYEQYF.

The J gene is TRBJ2-7, the V gene TRBV20-1, with TRBD2 as a possible D gene (6 bases). The V gene lost 3 bases and the J gene lost 2 bases, with 14 bases spanning the gap. Germline lookup yields CDR1 DFQATT and CDR2 SNEGSKA (reference sequence). This CDR3 contains 14 residues. The CDR3 DNA is TGCAGTGCTAGCCCCCGACGGACTACCTACGAGCAGTACTTC. It yields the protein CSASPRRTTYEQYF.

The rearrangement joins TRBV7-9 to TRBJ2-7, with 10 bases matching TRBD2. Germline V lookup: CDR1 SEHNR, CDR2 FQNEAQ (reference sequence). V shed 8 bases and J 3 bases; nucleotides not matched to a gene: 13. This CDR3 has 16 amino acids. CDR3 sequence: CASGFLAGGGLYEQYF. The CDR3 coding sequence is TGTGCCAGCGGATTCTTAGCGGGAGGAGGACTCTACGAGCAGTACTTC.

A few counts support this clonotype. One end of the junction is discordant with germline, which a read error may explain. CDR3 DNA sequence: TGTGCCAGCACCTTACTTGGACTAGCGGGCGCTAATGAGCAGTTCTTC. Its translation is CASTLLGLAGANEQFF. This rearrangement joins TRBV7-2 to TRBJ2-1; 11 positions agree with TRBD2. Germline CDR1 SGHTA, CDR2 FQGNSA. The length of the CDR3 is 16 residues.

On this clonotype itself: One base away lies a much larger clone, so this may be a sequencing read error. This chain links TRBV18 with TRBJ2-7; 7 bases fit TRBD1. The CDR3 is 16 amino acids. V shed 2 bases, J shed 5 bases, and the junction held 12 bases outside the gene matches. Germline-derived CDR1 and CDR2 are KGHSH and LQKENI. As DNA, the CDR3 is TGTGCCAGCTCACCAAGAGCAAGGGGGCAGGTGGACGAGCAGTACTTC. Translating it yields CASSPRARGQVDEQYF.

V is TRBV28 and J is TRBJ2-5; D uncertain. The germline V gene encodes CDR1 MDHEN and CDR2 SYDVKM. The CDR3 sequence is 13 residues long. V lost 5 bases and J 7 bases, leaving 14 bases between the germline ends. The CDR3 here is CASSVSVPGTQYF. CDR3 in DNA: TGTGCCAGCAGTGTATCGGTGCCGGGGACCCAGTACTTC. The full variable domain, in which reference TRBV28 and TRBJ2-5 provide the parts outside the CDR3, is DVKVTQSSRYLVKRTGEKVFLECVQDMDHENMFWYRQDPGLGLRLIYFSYDVKMKEKGDIPEGYSVSREKKERFSLILESASTNQTSMYLCASSVSVPGTQYFGPGTRLLVL.

The chain recombines TRBV14 with TRBJ2-3; the D gene could be TRBD1 or TRBD2 (5 bases each). The V and J ends lost 4 bases and 4 bases respectively, with 12 bases between them. The V gene's germline CDR1 is SGHDN and CDR2 FVKESK. The CDR3 loop spans 14 amino acids. CDR3 in DNA: TGTGCCAGCAGCCTCGGCTGGGACCCAGATACGCAGTATTTT. This gives the protein CASSLGWDPDTQYF.

This clonotype has just a few counts. This chain joins TRBV2 and TRBJ2-5, with D possibly matching TRBD1 (5 bases). The CDR3 runs 13 residues. The germline V gene has CDR1 SNHLY and CDR2 FYNNEI. The CDR3 bases are TGTGCGACAGCAAGGGATTCCCAAGAGACCCAGTACTTC. It specifies CATARDSQETQYF.

The rearrangement links TRBV27 to TRBJ2-7, with D uncertain. This CDR3 comprises 13 residues. V was trimmed by 5 bases and J by 3 bases, leaving 11 bases between them. CDR1 MNHEY and CDR2 SMNVEV come from the germline V gene (reference sequence). In DNA, the CDR3 is TGTGCCAGCAGTCGTGCGGTTCGCTACGAGCAGTACTTC. This translates into CASSRAVRYEQYF.

The sample holds a few counts of this clonotype. The genes are TRBV20-1 and TRBJ2-5; no clear D. The J call is doubtful: the DNA matches TRBJ2-7 better. Germline V CDR1 and CDR2: DFQATT, SNEGSKA (reference sequence). The CDR3 spans 13 residues. DNA for the CDR3: TGCAGTGCTATGCCAGGTAGCAACAACGAGCAGTACTTC. Amino acids: CSAMPGSNNEQYF.

This sequence joins TRBV9 and TRBJ2-2; TRBD1 matches 8 bases. V trimming: 3 bases; J trimming: 4 bases; junction bases outside the gene matches: 5. The V gene's germline CDR1 is SGDLS and CDR2 YYNGEE. The CDR3 totals 15 residues. This CDR3 reads CASSDRTGTTGELFF. In DNA form, the CDR3 reads TGTGCCAGCAGCGATCGGACAGGGACCACCGGGGAGCTGTTTTTT.